This T cell receptor beta chain is from a study of monozygotic twins with inflammatory bowel disease. Two rounds of nested PCR, of roughly 17 and 9 cycles, were run on TCRalpha and TCRbeta cDNA. TCRdb re-called the 5' RACE reads; one entry per CDR3 protein, DNA not given. The listing records 200,000 to 250,000 distinct CDR3 sequences. Study outcomes and limitations: Differing T cell subtypes remained indistinguishable. Backing was not found for a single strong signal or clonotype associated with IBD.

A word on this clonotype: What it binds is unknown.

Blood was drawn once per donor, and each sample measured under 3 ml. The CDR3 sequence is 15 residues long. Germline V gene sequence: CDR1 SGHKS, CDR2 YYEKEE (reference sequence). The sequenced sample consisted of blood. The chain has TRBV5-5 and TRBJ2-7; lacking DNA, the TRBD1 call made by TCRdb goes unchecked. The TCR sequence derives from a human donor with ulcerative colitis or Crohn's disease, or a healthy co-twin of an affected twin (not recorded which). CDR3 protein: CASSLNRANSYEQYF.